This TCR beta chain was profiled in a study of radiotherapy plus CTLA-4 blockade in lung cancer. The wider study: Of all patients, around 19% responded objectively and roughly 31% showed disease control. Study-wide points: The best predictor of response was reported to be early blood T cell clone dynamics, with interferon-beta. Some TCR clones had been derived from tumors. These clones expanded in peripheral blood after radiotherapy plus ipilimumab.

This clone was observed a handful of times. Antigen unknown. Assay: immunoSEQ multiplex PCR; the TCRdb copy retains only in-frame clones and omits some. In the table there are 35,000 to 45,000 clones, 72% of which are singletons. The study gave focal radiation plus ipilimumab CTLA-4 blockade to patients with chemo-refractory metastatic non-small-cell lung cancer. The sample consisted of peripheral blood, taken from a patient treated with radiotherapy plus ipilimumab. This TCR was sampled from a human donor with non-small cell lung cancer who had stable disease on radiotherapy plus ipilimumab.

CDR3 loop: CASSLRQGGYQPQHF. CDR3 nucleotides: TGTGCCAGCAGCTTACGTCAGGGTGGTTATCAGCCCCAGCATTTT. This sequence joins TRBV7-2 and TRBJ1-5, with D tentatively TRBD1 (5 bases). CDR1 and CDR2 from the germline V gene are SGHTA and FQGNSA. This CDR3 is 15 amino acids long. V was clipped by 2 bases and J by 5 bases, with 13 bases between them.